One TCR beta chain is described in this entry. These data belong to a study of blood T cell repertoires in COVID-19. For the study at large: The analysed material was cDNA or gDNA that came from T cells, B-cell-depleted T cells, or PBMCs.

The V and J ends lost 5 bases and 0 bases respectively, with 13 bases between them. The CDR3 length is 16 residues. In germline, CDR1 is MNHEY, CDR2 SMNVEV (reference sequence). Original data processing: Cell counts per sample came from amplifying reference gene primers. Sequencing used immunoSEQ multiplex PCR; TCRdb keeps in-frame clones, though not all of them. Clone size and the V and J calls come from that table; the DNA yielded D and trimming. The table lists about 190,000 clones, about 88% of them singletons. This sequence originates from a woman aged 40-49 years who had recovered from COVID-19. The chain is built from TRBV27 and TRBJ2-2, with a weak D call TRBD2 (6 bases). Sequenced material: peripheral blood. As DNA, the CDR3 is TGTGCCAGCAGTAGGCGCGGGACTCCGAACACCGGGGAGCTGTTTTTT. Translating gives CASSRRGTPNTGELFF.